The following is a T cell receptor (beta chain) sequence with its context. As yet, its antigen is unknown. Germline loops: CDR1 SGHRS, CDR2 YFSETQ. There are 15 residues in the CDR3. The authors drew approximately 2.4 ml of blood from each donor. Unfractionated whole blood yielded total RNA, and T cells were not sorted. The sample belongs to a study of monozygotic twins with inflammatory bowel disease. Making each TCR library took 3,000 to 4,000 ng of total RNA. TCRdb re-called the 5' RACE reads and catalogs CDR3 proteins one per entry, DNA excluded. The sample's table shows roughly 200,000 distinct CDR3 sequences. Whole-study results and caveats: Distinct T cell subtypes could not be told apart.

The rearrangement uses TRBV5-1 and TRBJ1-2; the D call from TCRdb, TRBD1, cannot be confirmed without DNA. This clonotype was obtained from a human donor with ulcerative colitis or Crohn's disease, or a healthy co-twin of an affected twin (not recorded which). The sample consisted of blood. CDR3 loop: CASSFSGVQDYGYTF.